This paragraph reports one T cell receptor (beta chain). Its antigen is not identified. V was shortened by 6 bases and J by 0 bases, with 15 bases between the two germline ends. The CDR3 extends over 17 amino acids. CDR1 is MDHEN and CDR2 is SYDVKM in the germline V gene. Using immunoSEQ multiplex PCR, the repertoire was profiled, and TCRdb retains in-frame clones only, with some absent. This sample has 54,000 or so clones, with about 80% found just once. These data are taken from a study of T cell responses to AZD1222 COVID-19 vaccine. Study results and caveats: The span of vaccine-associated CD4 TCRs extended across spike, with dominance at 160-218 and 743-854.

The sequence came from an adult who received the AZD1222 COVID-19 vaccine. This chain connects TRBV28 to TRBJ2-6; no definite D call. Source: peripheral blood, taken 28 days after the second AZD1222 dose. In DNA form, the CDR3 reads TGTGCCAGCAGCTCTATTGATGGTCCCTCTGGGGCCAACGTCCTGACTTTC. Translated: CASSSIDGPSGANVLTF.